This T cell receptor (beta chain) was documented in a study of blood T cell repertoires in COVID-19. Study overall: The study drew acute and convalescent COVID-19 samples from the United States, Italy and Spain.

Germline V lookup: CDR1 MNHEY, CDR2 SVGAGI. This CDR3 spans 14 amino acids. The V segment lost 6 bases and the J segment 5 bases; nucleotides outside the gene matches: 2. The study recruited people aged about 18 to 95 years across more than 20 US areas. Allocation to cohorts depended on clinical history reported by the participants. Original processing notes: How many nucleated cells were present was estimated from reference gene primer amplification. The protocol was immunoSEQ multiplex PCR, while the TCRdb copy is restricted to in-frame clones and leaves out a portion. D and trimming were read from the DNA, whereas the V and J calls and clone size are those reported in that table. This sample has about 400,000 clones, with approximately 86% found just once.

The origin of this receptor is a woman in her thirties or forties with acute COVID-19. The chain recombines TRBV6-5 with TRBJ2-2; 11 bases are shared with TRBD1. What was sequenced was PBMCs or T cells enriched from blood (not recorded which). CDR3 loop: CASRDRGRTGELFF. DNA of the CDR3: TGTGCCAGCAGGGACAGGGGGCGTACCGGGGAGCTGTTTTTT.